The present TCR beta chain was sequenced within a study of blood T cell repertoires in COVID-19. TCRdb's copy holds only in-frame clones and misses some; the assay was immunoSEQ multiplex PCR. The profile shows about 150,000 clones, approximately 80% of them singletons. J gave up 0 bases and V 5 bases, and 8 bases lay outside the gene matches. Per germline, CDR1 SGHAT and CDR2 FQDESV (reference sequence). CDR3 length: 16 amino acids. The chain carries TRBV11-1 and TRBJ2-5; 8 nucleotides agree with TRBD2. The sequencing sample was made of peripheral blood. This receptor was obtained from a human donor in a cohort sampled during active COVID-19. As DNA, the CDR3 is TGTGCCAGCAGCCCCGGGTTAGCGGGAAACCAAGAGACCCAGTACTTC. Translation: CASSPGLAGNQETQYF.